The next 19 T cell receptor beta chains were all read from a single sample in a study of T-cell reconstitution after alpha-beta-depleted transplantation in children. The authors prepared the TCRbeta library with unique molecular identifiers. TCRdb called the PCR reads again in MiXCR, with one record for every CDR3 protein. This table holds roughly 350,000 distinct CDR3 sequences, about 16% found once. Sequenced material: PBMCs, mostly from graft donor cells, taken 360 days after TCRalphabeta/CD19-depleted stem cell transplant. The receptor set was obtained from a male patient between 2 and 9 years old who had a stem cell transplant for acute lymphoblastic leukemia, so the T cells may come from the graft donor.

This clonotype has more than one count but fewer than ten. The gene calls are TRBV12-3 or TRBV12-4 and TRBJ1-5; TRBD1 aligns across 9 bases. The J segment lost 6 bases and the V segment lost 4 bases, leaving 7 bases of the junction unmatched. The CDR3 totals 15 residues. The CDR3 nucleotides are TGTGCCAGCAGTTGGGACAGGGAAGGGGCTCAGCCCCAGCATTTT. Protein: CASSWDREGAQPQHF.

J is TRBJ2-7 and V is TRBV3-1; the match to TRBD1 covers 9 bases. CDR3 size: 15 residues. V shed 0 bases, J shed 5 bases, and the junction held 5 bases outside the gene matches. Per germline, CDR1 LGHDT and CDR2 YNNKEL (reference sequence). DNA for the CDR3: TGTGCCAGCAGCCAAGAGGGGACAGGGCACCACGAGCAGTACTTC. Translating gives CASSQEGTGHHEQYF.

This clonotype was observed many times. The rearrangement uses TRBV4-1 and TRBJ2-1; maybe TRBD2 (5 bases). The CDR3 contains 16 residues. In germline, CDR1 is MGHRA, CDR2 YSYEKL. V was clipped by 0 bases and J by 2 bases, with 11 bases between them. The CDR3 sequence: CASSQDRGNPYNEQFF. The CDR3 DNA follows: TGCGCCAGCAGCCAAGATCGAGGGAATCCCTACAATGAGCAGTTCTTC.

J is TRBJ2-3 and V is TRBV7-2, with D possibly matching TRBD2 (6 bases). Germline V gene data show CDR1 as SGHTA and CDR2 as FQGNSA. Trimming left V 4 bases short and J 3 bases short, with 8 bases between. CDR3 size: 13 residues. CDR3 sequence: CASSWGVTDTQYF. The DNA of the CDR3 is TGTGCCAGCAGCTGGGGGGTAACAGATACGCAGTATTTT.

This chain links TRBV20-1 with TRBJ2-7; unclear D gene. The V gene lost 6 bases and the J gene lost 3 bases, with 12 bases spanning the gap. The CDR3 runs to 12 residues. Germline-derived CDR1 and CDR2 are DFQATT and SNEGSKA (reference sequence). The CDR3 spells CSAKTGLYEQYF. As DNA, the CDR3 is TGCAGTGCCAAAACCGGTCTCTACGAGCAGTACTTC.

The chain uses TRBV4-2 and TRBJ1-1, with D tentatively TRBD1 (5 bases). There are 16 residues in the CDR3. Trimming pared 0 bases from V and 5 bases from J, leaving 16 bases between. Germline lookup yields CDR1 LGHNA and CDR2 YNFKEQ. The CDR3 loop reads CASSQDPPGPGTEAFF. The CDR3 coding sequence is TGTGCCAGCAGCCAAGATCCCCCGGGACCGGGGACTGAAGCTTTCTTT.

The chain uses TRBV5-5 and TRBJ1-4; 7 bases agree with TRBD1. J gave up 5 bases and V 4 bases, and 5 bases lay outside the gene matches. This CDR3 region has 14 residues. CDR1 is SGHKS and CDR2 is YYEKEE in the germline V gene (reference sequence). The CDR3 reads CASSTYRGNEKLFF. CDR3 sequence (DNA): TGTGCCAGCAGCACATACAGGGGAAATGAAAAACTGTTTTTT.

The J gene is TRBJ2-3, the V gene TRBV24-1; perhaps TRBD1 as D (6 bases). In germline, CDR1 is KGHDR, CDR2 SFDVKD. The CDR3 covers 18 residues. Trimming pared 3 bases from V and 0 bases from J, leaving 18 bases between. CDR3 DNA: TGTGCCACCAGTGATGTGGGGGCCACTTCAACTAGCACAGATACGCAGTATTTT. Residues: CATSDVGATSTSTDTQYF.

The chain joins TRBV12-3 or TRBV12-4 to TRBJ2-1; D tentatively reads TRBD1 or TRBD2 (5 bases each). V lost 4 bases, J lost 6 bases, and 19 bases lay in between. CDR3 length: 16 residues. CDR3 in DNA: TGTGCCAGCAGTTACGGGGCTCTTGCGGGCGTCAATGAGCAGTTCTTC. As protein: CASSYGALAGVNEQFF.

The rearrangement uses TRBV20-1 and TRBJ2-1; TRBD2 is a possible D gene (6 bases). The CDR3 loop spans 13 amino acids. In germline, CDR1 is DFQATT, CDR2 SNEGSKA (reference sequence). V shed 3 bases and J shed 6 bases, with 12 bases lying between them. DNA for the CDR3: TGCAGTGCTAGGGTCGGGAGCCCCAATGAGCAGTTCTTC. Translated, it gives CSARVGSPNEQFF.

This clonotype was counted between two and nine times. V usage is TRBV28 and J usage is TRBJ1-5; no clear D gene. V was trimmed by 3 bases and J by 6 bases, leaving 15 bases between them. There are 15 residues in the CDR3. Germline-derived CDR1 and CDR2 are MDHEN and SYDVKM. CDR3 loop: CASSFTPIWSQPQHF. The CDR3, as DNA: TGTGCCAGCAGTTTCACCCCTATTTGGAGTCAGCCCCAGCATTTT.

This clonotype was seen repeatedly, ten times or more. V gene TRBV5-1 combines with J gene TRBJ2-7, with D possibly matching TRBD2 (5 bases). With 0 bases removed from V and 6 bases from J, the gap between germline ends came to 16 bases. In germline, CDR1 is SGHRS, CDR2 YFSETQ. The CDR3 sequence is 15 residues long. The CDR3 DNA sequence: TGCGCCAGCAGCTTGGCTCTCGGGAAGGCGGGCGAGCAGTACTTC. Translated: CASSLALGKAGEQYF.

This clonotype was picked up a small number of times. V and J are TRBV5-1 and TRBJ1-3; TRBD1 agrees at 8 bases. The CDR3 totals 15 residues. Unmatched junction bases numbered 9, after V lost 5 bases and J lost 5 bases. Germline CDR1 and CDR2: SGHRS and YFSETQ. CDR3: CASSGSTGARNTIYF. The CDR3 DNA reads as TGCGCCAGCAGTGGTTCGACAGGGGCCCGAAACACCATATATTTT.

The chain employs TRBV7-9 and TRBJ2-5; the match to TRBD1 covers 9 bases. The CDR3 is 13 amino acids. The trim removed 5 bases at V and 3 bases at J, leaving 1 base unmatched. Germline-derived CDR1 and CDR2 are SEHNR and FQNEAQ (reference sequence). The CDR3 region is CASSGDREETQYF. The CDR3 DNA follows: TGTGCCAGCAGCGGGGACAGGGAAGAGACCCAGTACTTC.

The chain carries TRBV5-5 and TRBJ1-1; 8 bases are shared with TRBD1. V dropped 2 bases and J dropped 5; count of bases not matched to a gene: 8. The CDR3 covers 15 residues. Germline lookup yields CDR1 SGHKS and CDR2 YYEKEE (reference sequence). In DNA, the CDR3 is TGTGCCAGCAGCTTCCCCGGACAGGGAGGTACTGAAGCTTTCTTT. Translating it yields CASSFPGQGGTEAFF.

Only a few counts were recorded for this clonotype. This sequence joins TRBV7-3 and TRBJ2-3; D is uncertain. This CDR3 is 13 amino acids long. Deletions cut 4 bases from V and 2 bases from J, with 7 bases between. Germline-derived CDR1 and CDR2 are SGHTA and FQGTGA. Here the CDR3 DNA reads TGTGCCAGCAGCTCCAGTTACACAGATACGCAGTATTTT. It translates to CASSSSYTDTQYF. Together with reference TRBV7-3 and TRBJ2-3, the CDR3 gives the full variable domain: GAGVSQTPSNKVTEKGKYVELRCDPISGHTALYWYRQSLGQGPEFLIYFQGTGAADDSGLPNDRFFAVRPEGSVSTLKIQRTERGDSAVYLCASSSSYTDTQYFGPGTRLTVL.

This clonotype was seen only a few times. J is TRBJ1-5 and V is TRBV28, with D uncertain. V lost 5 bases and J lost 7, with 9 bases in between. The CDR3 is 12 residues long. Germline values: CDR1 MDHEN, CDR2 SYDVKM. The CDR3 here is CASSPEAQPQHF. CDR3 sequence (DNA): TGTGCCAGCAGTCCGGAGGCCCAGCCCCAGCATTTT.

This clonotype was seen a handful of times. In DNA, the CDR3 is TGCGCCAGCAGCTTCCACAGGGATACGCAGTATTTT. Translated: CASSFHRDTQYF. The chain is built from TRBV5-1 and TRBJ2-3; D may be TRBD1 (5 bases). Per the germline V gene, CDR1 is SGHRS and CDR2 is YFSETQ. Trimming took 2 bases from V and 6 from J, leaving 7 bases between them. The CDR3 sequence is 12 residues long.

This chain uses TRBV28 with TRBJ2-4; 7 nucleotides match TRBD2. The V and J ends lost 3 bases and 8 bases, in that order; junction bases with no gene match: 7. Per germline, CDR1 MDHEN and CDR2 SYDVKM. There are 14 residues in the CDR3. CDR3 loop: CASSFAGDWDIQYF. The CDR3 bases are TGTGCCAGCAGTTTCGCGGGAGATTGGGACATTCAGTACTTC.